This T cell receptor beta chain emerged from a study of T-cell memory formation after mild COVID-19. Findings and limits, study-wide: CD4/CD8 balance characterized clones contracting day 15 to 85, and CD4+ skew characterized later expanders. The authors did not confirm SARS-CoV-2 specificity of second-wave clones peaking day 37.

This CDR3 spans 15 amino acids. Germline V gives CDR1 SGHTA, CDR2 FQGTGA. Trimming stripped 5 bases from V and 5 bases from J, with 18 bases between. On this clonotype: Antigen unknown.

TCR alpha and TCR beta cDNA libraries carrying sample barcodes and UMIs were produced by 5'RACE using constant-segment primers. TCRdb re-called the 5' RACE reads through MiXCR, storing one row per CDR3 protein. The data show tens of thousands of distinct CDR3 sequences, roughly 15% seen once. The TCR sequence derives from a man aged 18-30 years who had mild COVID-19 (a few samples of this study predate the infection). Cell type and time point are not known. This sequence joins TRBV7-3 and TRBJ2-5; weak D call: TRBD2 (6 bases). The material sequenced was PBMCs or a T cell subset sorted from them (not recorded which). CDR3 region: CASSHGGSSGETQYF. DNA for the CDR3: TGTGCCAGCAGCCATGGGGGGAGCTCTGGGGAGACCCAGTACTTC. The whole variable domain, remainder taken from reference TRBV7-3 and TRBJ2-5, is GAGVSQTPSNKVTEKGKYVELRCDPISGHTALYWYRQSLGQGPEFLIYFQGTGAADDSGLPNDRFFAVRPEGSVSTLKIQRTERGDSAVYLCASSHGGSSGETQYFGPGTRLLVL.